The T cell receptor (beta chain) described here comes from a study of beta chain features in type 1 diabetes. About the research overall: Nearly 110,000,000 sorted cells were examined across all samples. Study-wide results and limits: The study found moderately but significantly shorter TCRB CDR3s in all four CD4+ subsets of Type 1 diabetes patients.

This clone came up once. Its cognate antigen is unknown. Expressed TCRB transcripts were sequenced, since all the RNA that had been isolated was reverse transcribed. This table comes from immunoSEQ multiplex PCR, and its TCRdb copy is limited to in-frame clones, with some not included. The repertoire holds hundreds of thousands of clones, around 68% seen once, with around 0.05% in the top ten. CDR3 length equals 13 residues. Germline-derived CDR1 and CDR2 are SNHLY and FYNNEI. The J segment lost 3 bases and the V segment lost 7 bases, leaving 2 bases of the junction unmatched. V is TRBV2 and J is TRBJ2-3; 9 bases fit TRBD2. The TCR was taken from a man aged 25 to 40 in good health. The sample consisted of naive CD4+ T cells from blood. This CDR3 reads CASNLAGTDTQYF. As DNA, the CDR3 is TGTGCCAGCAACCTAGCGGGAACAGATACGCAGTATTTT.